One and the same sample provided the 21 T cell receptor beta chains below, sequenced in a study of cytomegalovirus exposure and HLA in healthy donors. Profiled with immunoSEQ multiplex PCR; TCRdb holds only in-frame clones, not every one. The sample records 250,000 to 350,000 clones, roughly 87% being singletons. Sequenced material: PBMCs. The receptors were gathered from a woman between 25 and 40 years old in good health and CMV-seropositive.

This clone has only one observation. The rearrangement links TRBV27 to TRBJ1-5; tentative D call: TRBD1 (6 bases). V was pared by 6 bases and J by 6 bases, with 18 bases between. Germline values: CDR1 MNHEY, CDR2 SMNVEV (reference sequence). The CDR3 contains 15 residues. The chain's CDR3 is CASRTMGAYSQPQHF. The CDR3 DNA follows: TGTGCCAGCAGGACTATGGGGGCTTATAGTCAGCCCCAGCATTTT.

CDR3 region: CASTTGQRGSYEQYF. Written as DNA, the CDR3 is TGTGCCAGCACCACTGGGCAGCGCGGCTCCTACGAGCAGTACTTC. The chain carries TRBV6-5 and TRBJ2-7; D is undetermined. Trimming shortened V by 7 bases and J by 0 bases, and 16 bases separated the two germline ends. This CDR3 comprises 15 residues. Germline CDR1 MNHEY, CDR2 SVGAGI.

The genes are TRBV2 and TRBJ1-5; D is ambiguous. There are 14 residues in the CDR3. The V and J ends lost 7 bases and 2 bases respectively, with 12 bases between them. CDR1 is SNHLY, CDR2 FYNNEI, per germline. In nucleotides, the CDR3 is TGTGCCAGCACCACCGGCGTGGGCAATCAGCCCCAGCATTTT. Amino acids: CASTTGVGNQPQHF.

This sequence joins TRBV30 and TRBJ2-5; 10 nucleotides line up with TRBD2. The CDR3 totals 15 residues. Germline loops: CDR1 GTSNPN, CDR2 SVGIG (reference sequence). Trimming took 0 bases from V and 7 from J; bases not matched to a gene: 8. The CDR3 protein is CAWSVPSGRATTQYF. The CDR3 coding sequence is TGTGCCTGGAGTGTACCCAGCGGGAGGGCAACGACCCAGTACTTC.

The chain combines TRBV29-1 with TRBJ2-2, with 10 nucleotides matching TRBD2. The CDR3 extends over 14 amino acids. Trimming cost V 5 bases and J 2 bases; bases outside gene matches: 2. Germline values: CDR1 SQVTM, CDR2 ANQGSEA. This chain's CDR3 is CSVRTSGNTGELFF. For the CDR3, the DNA is TGCAGCGTTCGGACTAGCGGAAACACCGGGGAGCTGTTTTTT.

The chain couples TRBV7-3 to TRBJ2-1, with 11 nucleotides matching TRBD2. The V segment lost 5 bases and the J segment 4 bases; nucleotides outside the gene matches: 4. The CDR3 is 15 amino acids. The germline V gene encodes CDR1 SGHTA and CDR2 FQGTGA. The CDR3 DNA follows: TGTGCCAGCAGCGAGGGACTAGCGGAGTACAATGAGCAGTTCTTC. Translating gives CASSEGLAEYNEQFF.

With regard to this clone: Other DNA variants within this sample encode the same CDR3. The gene calls are TRBV18 and TRBJ2-2; no clear D gene. V was trimmed by 2 bases and J by 8 bases, leaving 6 bases between them. This CDR3 region has 12 residues. Per germline, CDR1 KGHSH and CDR2 LQKENI. The DNA of the CDR3 is TGTGCCAGCTCACCAAGTTCAGGGGAGCTGTTTTTT. This gives the protein CASSPSSGELFF.

This clone was seen only once. The rearrangement joins TRBV28 to TRBJ1-5; D perhaps matches TRBD1 (6 bases). Germline V gives CDR1 MDHEN, CDR2 SYDVKM. This CDR3 comprises 15 residues. V gave up 2 bases and J gave up 10 bases, with 18 bases separating them. This CDR3 reads CASSLRGAKTLPQHF. The CDR3 DNA sequence: TGTGCCAGCAGTTTACGGGGGGCTAAAACCCTTCCCCAGCATTTT.

The rearrangement links TRBV5-4 to TRBJ2-7; D ambiguous. This CDR3 is built from 11 residues. The ends were cut back, 0 bases at V and 5 bases at J, with 3 bases in the middle. Germline CDR1 SGHNT, CDR2 YYREEE (reference sequence). CDR3 bases: TGTGCCAGCAGCTTGGGGCACGAGCAGTACTTC. Translated, it gives CASSLGHEQYF.

The chain carries TRBV7-9 and TRBJ2-7; 8 nucleotides line up with TRBD1. CDR1 and CDR2 from the germline V gene are SEHNR and FQNEAQ (reference sequence). The CDR3 loop spans 15 amino acids. V shed 5 bases and J 2 bases; nucleotides not matched to a gene: 8. The CDR3 coding sequence is TGTGCCAGCAGCCCACCAAAGACAGGGGCCTACGAGCAGTACTTC. Protein sequence: CASSPPKTGAYEQYF. The variable domain in full, completed from reference TRBV7-9 and TRBJ2-7, reads DTGVSQNPRHKITKRGQNVTFRCDPISEHNRLYWYRQTLGQGPEFLTYFQNEAQLEKSRLLSDRFSAERPKGSFSTLEIQRTEQGDSAMYLCASSPPKTGAYEQYFGPGTRLTVT.

This clone was recorded only once. The chain joins TRBV9 to TRBJ2-5; 11 nucleotides match TRBD1. With V trimmed by 2 bases and J by 5 bases, 5 bases remained unmatched. The CDR3 length is 15 residues. Germline V lookup: CDR1 SGDLS, CDR2 YYNGEE. The CDR3 spells CASSVKDRGRETQYF. As DNA, the CDR3 is TGTGCCAGCAGCGTCAAGGACAGGGGGCGGGAGACCCAGTACTTC.

The chain employs TRBV5-1 and TRBJ2-5; D may be TRBD2 (7 bases). Trimming shortened V by 0 bases and J by 4 bases, and 28 bases separated the two germline ends. CDR3 length: 20 amino acids. The germline V gene has CDR1 SGHRS and CDR2 YFSETQ. CDR3 sequence reads: CASSLAVLADVRGRGETQYF. The CDR3 nucleotides read TGCGCCAGCAGCTTGGCCGTGCTGGCCGACGTGCGGGGGCGCGGAGAGACCCAGTACTTC.

The chain combines TRBV7-3 with TRBJ2-7; weak D call: TRBD1 (6 bases). CDR1 is SGHTA and CDR2 is FQGTGA in the germline V gene. This CDR3 has 15 residues. V lost 5 bases, J lost 1 base, and 15 bases lay in between. The DNA for the CDR3 is TGTGCCAGCAGCCAAGGATCAGGGGCGTCCTACGAGCAGTACTTC. It codes for CASSQGSGASYEQYF.

This clone was found once. The V call is TRBV5-1, the J call TRBJ2-7, with 7 bases fitting TRBD2. In germline, CDR1 is SGHRS, CDR2 YFSETQ. The V segment lost 0 bases and the J segment 0 bases; nucleotides outside the gene matches: 9. The CDR3 is 17 residues long. The chain's CDR3 is CASSLEGSGPISYEQYF. The DNA for the CDR3 is TGCGCCAGCAGCTTGGAGGGTAGCGGGCCCATCTCCTACGAGCAGTACTTC.

In its sample, this clone was seen once. V gene TRBV28 combines with J gene TRBJ2-2, with D possibly matching TRBD1 (7 bases). The ends were cut back, 8 bases at V and 4 bases at J, with 14 bases in the middle. This CDR3 has 14 residues. Germline CDR1 reads MDHEN; CDR2 reads SYDVKM. The CDR3 DNA follows: TGTGCCAGCGGGGGGACAGTCACCACCGGGGAGCTGTTTTTT. This translates into CASGGTVTTGELFF.

The chain is built from TRBV6-1 and TRBJ2-7, with D unclear. V was pared by 3 bases and J by 5 bases, with 17 bases between. Germline V CDR1 and CDR2: MNHNS, SASEGT. The CDR3 runs 15 residues. Here the CDR3 DNA reads TGTGCCAGCAGTGATCTCCGGGCTAGGAAGGACGAGCAGTACTTC. This codes for CASSDLRARKDEQYF.

This clone was recorded once. The genes are TRBV11-1 and TRBJ2-1, with TRBD2 matching over 10 bases. There are 17 residues in the CDR3. CDR1 SGHAT and CDR2 FQDESV come from the germline V gene (reference sequence). With V trimmed by 3 bases and J by 3 bases, 8 bases remained unmatched. This chain's CDR3 is CASSFGLAGANYNEQFF. The CDR3 region has the DNA TGTGCCAGCAGCTTTGGGCTAGCGGGGGCAAACTACAATGAGCAGTTCTTC.

V is TRBV7-9 and J is TRBJ2-1; 14 nucleotides line up with TRBD2. Trimming cost V 3 bases and J 7 bases; bases outside gene matches: 5. There are 16 residues in the CDR3. Germline CDR1 reads SEHNR; CDR2 reads FQNEAQ (reference sequence). The CDR3 sequence is CASSFPGTSGRNEQFF. The CDR3 DNA reads TGTGCCAGCAGCTTTCCCGGGACTAGCGGGAGAAATGAGCAGTTCTTC.

Only a few counts were recorded for this clone. The chain is built from TRBV15 and TRBJ2-7, with D perhaps matching TRBD2 (5 bases). The CDR3 length is 15 residues. V was shortened by 3 bases and J by 2 bases, with 14 bases between the two germline ends. From germline, CDR1 is LNHNV and CDR2 YYDKDF (reference sequence). The CDR3 loop reads CATSRGDTVTYEQYF. In DNA, the CDR3 is TGTGCCACCAGCAGGGGAGACACGGTAACCTACGAGCAGTACTTC.

The rearrangement links TRBV12-5 to TRBJ2-1, with 9 bases identical to TRBD2. The CDR3 is 16 residues long. The V segment lost 4 bases and the J segment 1 base; nucleotides outside the gene matches: 5. Germline-derived CDR1 and CDR2 are LGHNT and FRNRAP. CDR3 loop: CASGSTTSGSYNEQFF. The CDR3 DNA reads as TGTGCTAGTGGTTCAACGACTAGCGGTTCCTACAATGAGCAGTTCTTC.

The chain carries TRBV19 and TRBJ2-7; 9 bases are a match to TRBD1. Trimming at V came to 7 bases and at J to 1 base, leaving 8 bases not matched to a gene. Germline CDR1 is LNHDA and CDR2 is SQIVND (reference sequence). The CDR3 has 15 residues. CDR3: CASTKTTGGSYEQYF. The CDR3 coding sequence is TGTGCCAGTACGAAAACGACAGGGGGGTCCTACGAGCAGTACTTC.